This T cell receptor beta chain was profiled in a study of T cell responses to AZD1222 COVID-19 vaccine. Findings of the study overall: Spike-specific TCR breadth and depth went up after people got two AZD1222 doses.

Of note for this clone: Antigen unknown.

Germline-derived CDR1 and CDR2 are SEHNR and FQNEAQ (reference sequence). V was cut by 5 bases and J by 2 bases, with 9 bases left in between. The CDR3 sequence is 13 residues long. Clones were sequenced by immunoSEQ multiplex PCR, and TCRdb holds only the in-frame ones, with some missing. This table has 110,000 to 150,000 clones, 80% to 95% appearing once. Sequenced material: peripheral blood, taken on day 0 of AZD1222 vaccination. The receptor comes from an adult in good health. V usage is TRBV7-9 and J usage is TRBJ1-1; tentatively, D is TRBD1 (5 bases). As DNA, the CDR3 is TGTGCCAGCAGCCCCTGGGGCAACACTGAAGCTTTCTTT. Protein: CASSPWGNTEAFF.